The clone carrying this T cell receptor beta chain showed up just a few times. The record originates from a study of T cell changes during pregnancy in multiple sclerosis. Sequencing used immunoSEQ multiplex PCR; TCRdb keeps in-frame clones, though not all of them. The sample has roughly 72,000 clones, around nine tenths seen once; the top ten hold 0.2% to 0.25%. This CDR3 is built from 15 residues. Germline-derived CDR1 and CDR2 are MNHNS and SASEGT. V was shortened by 5 bases and J by 5 bases, with 15 bases between the two germline ends. This chain joins TRBV6-1 and TRBJ2-2; D may be TRBD2 (6 bases). The sample was CD4+ T cells from peripheral blood mononuclear cells, taken before pregnancy. The TCR was taken from a female donor with multiple sclerosis, enrolled in a pregnancy study. CDR3 loop: CASSPTGVKTGELFF. CDR3 nucleotide sequence: TGTGCCAGCAGTCCGACGGGAGTGAAGACCGGGGAGCTGTTTTTT.